Sequencing of this T cell receptor (beta chain) was carried out in a study of technical replicates of blood from a few donors. This table comes from immunoSEQ multiplex PCR, and its TCRdb copy is limited to in-frame clones, with some not included. The table shows roughly 68,000 clones, with roughly 90% occurring only once. This clonotype was sampled from a human donor in good health. Some clones in this sample may be carry-over from other donors' samples. Material: PBMCs.

CDR3 sequence (DNA): TGCGCCAGCAGCCGCGCCGGGACAGGGGGCTTTGGCTACACCTTC. Translation: CASSRAGTGGFGYTF. The chain couples TRBV4-3 to TRBJ1-2; 12 bases align to TRBD1. With 4 bases clipped from V and 7 bases from J, the junction kept 7 bases outside the gene matches. CDR1 is LGHNA, CDR2 YSLEER, per germline. CDR3 length: 15 residues.